This is a list of T cell receptor beta chains from one sample in a study of blood T cell repertoires in COVID-19. Sequenced by immunoSEQ multiplex PCR; TCRdb stores in-frame clones only, minus some. Counted here are about 250,000 clones, 84% occurring once; the ten biggest clones make up 3.4%. Sequencing was done on a sample of PBMCs or T cells enriched from blood (not recorded which). The receptors derive from a middle-aged man who had recovered from COVID-19. Each CDR3 is given with its conserved first and last residue. D genes are given only for firm matches. Part of the rows lack a size; the others show once, few, many or a class for expanded clones.

clone size	J gene	V gene	D gene	CDR3 protein	CDR3 DNA
NA	TRBJ1-1	TRBV30	TRBD1	CAWSVLSGGEAFF	TGTGCCTGGAGTGTACTGTCAGGGGGTGAAGCTTTCTTT
NA	TRBJ2-5	TRBV5-1	TRBD1	CASSLGQGASQETQYF	TGCGCCAGCAGCCTCGGACAGGGGGCTTCCCAAGAGACCCAGTACTTC
once	TRBJ2-1	TRBV11-3	TRBD1	CASSTPRQGGDNEQFF	TGTGCCAGCAGCACCCCTAGACAGGGGGGCGACAATGAGCAGTTCTTC
once	TRBJ2-2	TRBV11-2	NA	CASSLDRNTGELFF	TGTGCCAGCAGCTTAGACCGTAACACCGGGGAGCTGTTTTTT
NA	TRBJ1-4	TRBV6-5	TRBD1	CASSYSGDRREKLFF	TGTGCCAGCAGTTACTCTGGGGACAGAAGGGAAAAACTGTTTTTT
NA	TRBJ2-5	TRBV11-1	TRBD2	CASSPRASGGQETQYF	TGTGCCAGCAGCCCCCGGGCTAGCGGGGGTCAAGAGACCCAGTACTTC
NA	TRBJ1-1	TRBV5-1	NA	CASSSAGLAEAFF	TGCGCCAGCAGCTCGGCAGGGCTTGCTGAAGCTTTCTTT
NA	TRBJ2-5	TRBV4-1	NA	CASSQDRVGGGGETQYF	TGCGCCAGCAGCCAAGACCGGGTTGGGGGAGGGGGAGAGACCCAGTACTTC
NA	TRBJ1-1	TRBV11-2	TRBD1	CASSLADRGGSEAFF	TGTGCCAGCAGCTTAGCAGACAGGGGAGGGTCTGAAGCTTTCTTT
NA	TRBJ2-7	TRBV27	NA	CASSLSRTTDYEQYF	TGTGCCAGCAGTTTATCGAGGACTACCGACTACGAGCAGTACTTC
NA	TRBJ1-3	TRBV16	NA	CASSQSGASSGNTIYF	TGTGCCAGCAGCCAATCGGGAGCGAGCTCTGGAAACACCATATATTTT
NA	TRBJ1-1	TRBV7-3	NA	CASSLHGGANTEAFF	TGTGCCAGCAGCCTCCATGGGGGGGCGAACACTGAAGCTTTCTTT
NA	TRBJ2-2	TRBV19	NA	CASSPGTANTGELFF	TGTGCCAGTAGTCCCGGGACTGCGAACACCGGGGAGCTGTTTTTT
NA	TRBJ2-7	TRBV18	TRBD1	CASSHGQGRPYEQYF	TGTGCCAGCTCACACGGACAGGGGAGGCCCTACGAGCAGTACTTC
NA	TRBJ2-5	TRBV24-1	TRBD1	CATSPGDRAIGETQYF	TGTGCCACCAGCCCAGGGGACAGGGCTATAGGGGAGACCCAGTACTTC
NA	TRBJ1-5	TRBV27	TRBD1	CASSPSVGGGNQPQHF	TGTGCCAGCAGTCCCTCGGTAGGGGGCGGTAATCAGCCCCAGCATTTT
NA	TRBJ1-1	TRBV19	NA	CASSRAENTEAFF	TGTGCCAGTAGTAGGGCAGAGAACACTGAAGCTTTCTTT
NA	TRBJ1-1	TRBV5-8	TRBD1	CASSLNRGAWNTEAFF	TGTGCCAGCAGCTTGAACAGGGGCGCCTGGAACACTGAAGCTTTCTTT
NA	TRBJ2-5	TRBV4-3	TRBD2	CASSHPGGTQYF	TGCGCCAGCAGCCACCCGGGGGGGACCCAGTACTTC
NA	TRBJ2-1	TRBV28	NA	CASSYRAAPSYNEQFF	TGTGCCAGCAGTTACAGGGCGGCCCCCTCCTACAATGAGCAGTTCTTC
NA	TRBJ2-7	TRBV12-3/TRBV12-4	NA	CASSLVRFYEQYF	TGTGCCAGCAGTTTAGTCAGGTTTTACGAGCAGTACTTC
NA	TRBJ1-5	TRBV6-5	TRBD1	CASSYSGDSDNQPQHF	TGTGCCAGCAGTTACTCGGGGGACAGCGACAATCAGCCCCAGCATTTT
NA	TRBJ1-1	TRBV28	NA	CASSPATLRAFF	TGTGCCAGCAGCCCAGCCACCTTGCGGGCTTTCTTT
NA	TRBJ2-6	TRBV11-3	TRBD2	CASSIGTSVYGANVLTF	TGTGCCAGCAGCATCGGGACTAGCGTTTATGGGGCCAACGTCCTGACTTTC
NA	TRBJ1-1	TRBV27	NA	CASSWAAGGNTEAFF	TGTGCCAGCAGTTGGGCAGCGGGAGGGAACACTGAAGCTTTCTTT
NA	TRBJ2-3	TRBV11-3	NA	CASSLSPSTDTQYF	TGTGCCAGCAGCTTGTCTCCTAGCACAGATACGCAGTATTTT
NA	TRBJ2-5	TRBV7-6	TRBD1	CASSLGRGGDRVVRQETQYF	TGTGCCAGCAGCTTAGGTAGGGGTGGGGACAGGGTTGTTCGACAAGAGACCCAGTACTTC
NA	TRBJ1-2	TRBV20-1	NA	CRAPDYGYTF	TGCAGGGCTCCGGACTATGGCTACACCTTC